This T cell receptor beta chain was observed in a study of cytomegalovirus exposure and HLA in healthy donors. Trimming removed 5 bases from V and 5 bases from J, with 14 bases in between. The germline gives CDR1 SEHNR, CDR2 FQNEAQ (reference sequence). The CDR3 extends over 14 amino acids. PCR was performed using 60 Vbeta and 13 Jbeta primers. Profiling relied on immunoSEQ multiplex PCR, and the TCRdb table lists in-frame clones only, not all of them. The data contain around 150,000 clones, approximately 70% of them singletons. This clone appeared a single time. Sequenced material: PBMCs. The rearrangement links TRBV7-9 to TRBJ2-3; perhaps TRBD1 as D (6 bases). The TCR comes from a woman between 40 and 50 years old in good health and CMV-seropositive. Written as DNA, the CDR3 is TGTGCCAGCAGCCACCCCGAGGGGGAAGATACGCAGTATTTT. Protein product: CASSHPEGEDTQYF. Together with reference TRBV7-9 and TRBJ2-3, the CDR3 gives the full variable domain: DTGVSQNPRHKITKRGQNVTFRCDPISEHNRLYWYRQTLGQGPEFLTYFQNEAQLEKSRLLSDRFSAERPKGSFSTLEIQRTEQGDSAMYLCASSHPEGEDTQYFGPGTRLTVL.